This T cell receptor beta chain derives from a study of blood T cell repertoires in COVID-19. Study summary: The United States, Italy and Spain were the sources of the acute and convalescent COVID-19 samples. Sources were T cells, B-cell-depleted T cells, or PBMCs; the material itself was cDNA or gDNA.

This clone has a single count. Original processing notes: Amplified reference gene primers provided the basis for estimating nucleated cell counts. TCRdb keeps only in-frame clones here, not all; method: immunoSEQ multiplex PCR. The V and J calls and the clone size are those of that table, but D and trimming were determined from the DNA. The sample yields roughly 190,000 clones, approximately 79% seen once. Looked up from germline, CDR1 is SGHAT and CDR2 is FQNNGV. This CDR3 has 16 amino acids. Trimming took 4 bases from V and 1 from J; bases not matched to a gene: 7. The TCR sequence derives from a woman in her forties or fifties with acute or convalescent COVID-19. Sequenced input: peripheral blood. The chain has TRBV11-2 and TRBJ2-1; 7 bases match TRBD2. The CDR3 bases are TGTGCCAGCAGCTCCCCCCGCGGGAGTTCCTACAATGAGCAGTTCTTC. Translation gives CASSSPRGSSYNEQFF.